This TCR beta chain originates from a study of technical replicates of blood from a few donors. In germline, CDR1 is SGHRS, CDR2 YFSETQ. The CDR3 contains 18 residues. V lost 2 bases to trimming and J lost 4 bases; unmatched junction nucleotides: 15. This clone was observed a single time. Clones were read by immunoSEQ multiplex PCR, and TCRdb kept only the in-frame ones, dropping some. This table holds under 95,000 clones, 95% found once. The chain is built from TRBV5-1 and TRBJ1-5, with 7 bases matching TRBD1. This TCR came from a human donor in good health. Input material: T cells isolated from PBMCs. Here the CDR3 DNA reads TGCGCCAGCAGCTTTGGGGGGCCCGGGACAGAGTTTAATCAGCCCCAGCATTTT. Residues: CASSFGGPGTEFNQPQHF.